This T cell receptor beta chain was observed in a study of T cell clonotyping in hematopoietic cell transplantation. Study-wide points: Broader posttransplant TCR repertoire diversity was predicted by graft donor and pretransplant recipient Inverse Simpson Index values.

Time point of the sample: recipient sample about 28 days before transplant, after cytoreduction. TCRdb's copy holds only in-frame clones and misses some; the assay was immunoSEQ multiplex PCR. The data contain about 21,000 clones, roughly 90% of them singletons. V was cut by 0 bases and J by 4 bases, with 18 bases left in between. Germline loops: CDR1 LGHNA, CDR2 YNFKEQ. The CDR3 has 17 amino acids. Note on this clone: Its antigen is unknown.

The chain carries TRBV4-2 and TRBJ2-5, with D perhaps TRBD2 (6 bases). The source was peripheral blood mononuclear cells, collected before stem cell transplant. The source of this sequence is a man between 18 and 29 years old with biphenotypic leukemia. Some clones in this sample may be carry-over from other donors' samples. DNA for the CDR3: TGTGCCAGCAGCCAAGAGGCGTTATCTAGCGAGGGAGAGACCCAGTACTTC. Its protein is CASSQEALSSEGETQYF.